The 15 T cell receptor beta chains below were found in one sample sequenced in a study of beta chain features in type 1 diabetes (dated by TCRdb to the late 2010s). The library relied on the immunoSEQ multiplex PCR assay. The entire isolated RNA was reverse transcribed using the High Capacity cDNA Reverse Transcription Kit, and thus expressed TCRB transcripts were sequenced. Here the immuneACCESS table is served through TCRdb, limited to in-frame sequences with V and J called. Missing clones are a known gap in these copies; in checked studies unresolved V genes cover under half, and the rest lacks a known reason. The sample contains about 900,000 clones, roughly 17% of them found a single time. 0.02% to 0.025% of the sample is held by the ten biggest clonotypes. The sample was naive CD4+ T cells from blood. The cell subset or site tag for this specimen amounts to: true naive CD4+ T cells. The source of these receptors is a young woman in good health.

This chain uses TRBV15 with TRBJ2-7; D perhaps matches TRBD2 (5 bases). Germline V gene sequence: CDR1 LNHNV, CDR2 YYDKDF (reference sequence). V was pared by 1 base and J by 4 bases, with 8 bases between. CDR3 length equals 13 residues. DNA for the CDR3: TGTGCCACCAGCAGAGCCCGGGGTTACGAGCAGTACTTC. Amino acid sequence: CATSRARGYEQYF.

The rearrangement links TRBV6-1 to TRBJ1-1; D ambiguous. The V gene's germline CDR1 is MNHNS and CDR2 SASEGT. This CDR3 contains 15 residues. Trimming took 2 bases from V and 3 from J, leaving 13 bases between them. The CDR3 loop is CASSELGSRDTEAFF. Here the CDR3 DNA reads TGTGCCAGCAGTGAATTGGGCAGTAGGGACACTGAAGCTTTCTTT.

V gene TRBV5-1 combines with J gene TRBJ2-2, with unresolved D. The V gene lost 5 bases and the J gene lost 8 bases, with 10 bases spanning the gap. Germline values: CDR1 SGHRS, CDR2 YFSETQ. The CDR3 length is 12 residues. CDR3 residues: CASSYRPGELFF. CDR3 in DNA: TGCGCCAGCAGTTATAGGCCGGGGGAGCTGTTTTTT.

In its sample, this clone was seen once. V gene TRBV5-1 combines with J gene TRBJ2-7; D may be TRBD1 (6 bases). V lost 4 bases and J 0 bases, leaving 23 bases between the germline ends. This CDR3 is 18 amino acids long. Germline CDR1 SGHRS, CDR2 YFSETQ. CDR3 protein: CASSLMAQRTDPSYEQYF. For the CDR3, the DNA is TGCGCCAGCAGCCTGATGGCCCAACGGACAGACCCCTCCTACGAGCAGTACTTC.

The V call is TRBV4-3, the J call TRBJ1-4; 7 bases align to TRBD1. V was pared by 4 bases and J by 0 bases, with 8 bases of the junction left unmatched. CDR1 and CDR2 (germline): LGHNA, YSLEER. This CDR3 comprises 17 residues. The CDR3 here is CASSLYQGGATNEKLFF. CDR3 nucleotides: TGCGCCAGCAGCCTTTACCAGGGGGGGGCAACTAATGAAAAACTGTTTTTT.

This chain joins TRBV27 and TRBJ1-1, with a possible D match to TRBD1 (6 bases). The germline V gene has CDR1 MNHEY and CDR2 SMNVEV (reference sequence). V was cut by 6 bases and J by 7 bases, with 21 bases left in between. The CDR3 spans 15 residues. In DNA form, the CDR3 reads TGTGCCAGCAGCAAAAACCCAGGACAGAAGTATGAAGCTTTCTTT. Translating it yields CASSKNPGQKYEAFF.

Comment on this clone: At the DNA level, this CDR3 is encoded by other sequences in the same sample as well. In nucleotides, the CDR3 is TGTGCCAGCAGTTTTGGCACCTACGAGCAGTACTTC. Translation gives CASSFGTYEQYF. The rearrangement uses TRBV28 and TRBJ2-7, with unresolved D. The CDR3 sequence is 12 residues long. In germline, CDR1 is MDHEN, CDR2 SYDVKM. V was cut by 3 bases and J by 2 bases, with 5 bases left in between.

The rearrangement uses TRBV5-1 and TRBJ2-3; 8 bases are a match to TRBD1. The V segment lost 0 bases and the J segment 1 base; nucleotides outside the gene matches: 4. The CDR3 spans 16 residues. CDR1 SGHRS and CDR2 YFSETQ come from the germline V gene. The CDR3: CASSLADRGRTDTQYF. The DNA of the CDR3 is TGCGCCAGCAGCTTGGCCGACAGGGGACGCACAGATACGCAGTATTTT.

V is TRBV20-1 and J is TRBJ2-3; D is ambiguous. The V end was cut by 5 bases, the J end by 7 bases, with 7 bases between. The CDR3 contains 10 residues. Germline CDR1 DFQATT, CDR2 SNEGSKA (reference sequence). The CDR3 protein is CSALTNTQYF. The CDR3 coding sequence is TGCAGTGCTCTTACAAATACGCAGTATTTT.

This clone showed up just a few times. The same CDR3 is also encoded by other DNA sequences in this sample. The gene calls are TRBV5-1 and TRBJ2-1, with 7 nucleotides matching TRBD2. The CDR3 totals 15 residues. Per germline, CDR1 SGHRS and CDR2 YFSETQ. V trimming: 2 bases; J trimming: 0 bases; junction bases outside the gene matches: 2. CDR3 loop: CASSFGGSSYNEQFF. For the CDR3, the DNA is TGCGCCAGCAGCTTCGGCGGGAGCTCCTACAATGAGCAGTTCTTC.

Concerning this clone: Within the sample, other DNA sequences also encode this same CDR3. The CDR3 nucleotides read TGTGCCAGCAGCCCAACCGGGACAGGGGGCGAAAAACTGTTTTTT. As protein: CASSPTGTGGEKLFF. The V call is TRBV9, the J call TRBJ1-4; TRBD1 matches 12 bases. Germline CDR1 is SGDLS and CDR2 is YYNGEE. V was clipped by 4 bases and J by 8 bases; unmatched bases: 6. The CDR3 spans 15 residues. Using reference TRBV9 and TRBJ1-4 for the parts outside the CDR3, the full variable domain is DSGVTQTPKHLITATGQRVTLRCSPRSGDLSVYWYQQSLDQGLQFLIQYYNGEERAKGNILERFSAQQFPDLHSELNLSSLELGDSALYFCASSPTGTGGEKLFFGSGTQLSVL.

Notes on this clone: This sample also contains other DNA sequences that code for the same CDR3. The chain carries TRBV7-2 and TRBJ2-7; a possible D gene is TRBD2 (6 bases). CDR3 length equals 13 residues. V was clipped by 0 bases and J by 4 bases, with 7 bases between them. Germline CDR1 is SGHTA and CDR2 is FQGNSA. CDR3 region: CASSLAGGYEQYF. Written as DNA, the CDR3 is TGTGCCAGCAGCTTAGCGGGAGGATACGAGCAGTACTTC.

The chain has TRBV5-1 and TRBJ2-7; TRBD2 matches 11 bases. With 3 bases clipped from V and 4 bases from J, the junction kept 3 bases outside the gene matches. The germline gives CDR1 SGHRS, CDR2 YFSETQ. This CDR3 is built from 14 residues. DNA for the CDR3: TGCGCCAGCAGCTCGGGACTAGCGGAATACGAGCAGTACTTC. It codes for CASSSGLAEYEQYF.

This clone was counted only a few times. This chain's CDR3 is CASSQMLDGRLSTDTQYF. The CDR3 coding sequence is TGCGCCAGCAGCCAAATGTTAGACGGCAGGCTCAGCACAGATACGCAGTATTTT. This rearrangement joins TRBV4-3 to TRBJ2-3; D is unclear. This CDR3 has 18 residues. V lost 2 bases, J lost 0 bases, and 18 bases lay in between. Per the germline V gene, CDR1 is LGHNA and CDR2 is YSLEER.

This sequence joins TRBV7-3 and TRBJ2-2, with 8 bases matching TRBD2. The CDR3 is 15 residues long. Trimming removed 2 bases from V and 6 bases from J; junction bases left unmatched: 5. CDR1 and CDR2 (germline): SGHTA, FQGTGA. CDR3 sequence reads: CASSLGLAAAGELFF. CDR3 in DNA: TGTGCCAGCAGCTTAGGACTAGCTGCCGCCGGGGAGCTGTTTTTT. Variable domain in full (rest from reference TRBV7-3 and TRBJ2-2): GAGVSQTPSNKVTEKGKYVELRCDPISGHTALYWYRQSLGQGPEFLIYFQGTGAADDSGLPNDRFFAVRPEGSVSTLKIQRTERGDSAVYLCASSLGLAAAGELFFGEGSRLTVL.